A single sample gave rise to the 5 T cell receptor beta chains below, sequenced in a study of T cell repertoires in cytomegalovirus infection. The antigens these receptors bind are not known. TCRdb reprocessed the reads with MiXCR, giving one entry per CDR3 protein. The data contain around 900,000 distinct CDR3 sequences, roughly 30% of them singletons. Source: cultured CD8+ T cells from PBMCs, taken from culture after CMV antigen stimulation. These receptors all come from a human donor in good health (CMV status not recorded). Some clones in this sample may be carry-over from other donors' samples.

The J gene is TRBJ2-1, the V gene TRBV28; 11 bases match TRBD2. CDR1 and CDR2 (germline): MDHEN, SYDVKM. The CDR3 totals 14 residues. The ends lost 5 bases at V and 7 bases at J; junction bases unmatched: 4. The CDR3 nucleotides read TGTGCCAGCAGTCAACTAGCGGGGGTTAATGAGCAGTTCTTC. Its translation: CASSQLAGVNEQFF. The full variable domain, its missing parts supplied by reference TRBV28 and TRBJ2-1, is DVKVTQSSRYLVKRTGEKVFLECVQDMDHENMFWYRQDPGLGLRLIYFSYDVKMKEKGDIPEGYSVSREKKERFSLILESASTNQTSMYLCASSQLAGVNEQFFGPGTRLTVL.

This chain connects TRBV7-9 to TRBJ1-5; 7 bases fit TRBD1. Germline lookup yields CDR1 SEHNR and CDR2 FQNEAQ (reference sequence). The length of the CDR3 is 18 residues. Trimming took 5 bases from V and 0 from J; bases not matched to a gene: 13. CDR3 amino acids: CASSPRGGQDPSNQPQHF. CDR3 bases: TGTGCCAGCAGCCCAAGAGGCGGACAGGACCCTAGCAATCAGCCCCAGCATTTT.

This clonotype was detected only a few times. The chain links TRBV4-1 to TRBJ1-5; D not certain. Per germline, CDR1 MGHRA and CDR2 YSYEKL. V dropped 0 bases and J dropped 4 bases, with 16 bases sitting between them. This CDR3 contains 17 residues. The CDR3 is CASSQETQVGPNQPQHF. CDR3 sequence (DNA): TGCGCCAGCAGCCAAGAGACGCAAGTGGGCCCTAATCAGCCCCAGCATTTT.

This clonotype has more than one count but fewer than ten. The genes are TRBV6-6 and TRBJ1-2; D remains ambiguous. Germline V gene lookup returns CDR1 MNHNY and CDR2 SVGAGI (reference sequence). The CDR3 consists of 14 residues. Trimming left V 2 bases short and J 4 bases short, with 11 bases between. CDR3 sequence reads: CASSYEPLVYGYTF. DNA for the CDR3: TGTGCCAGCAGTTACGAACCTTTGGTCTATGGCTACACCTTC.

This clonotype was detected a few times. Germline and junction disagree at one end, which may indicate a read error. This chain links TRBV4-3 with TRBJ2-1; 8 nucleotides align to TRBD1. The CDR3 has 15 amino acids. The germline V gene encodes CDR1 LGHNA and CDR2 YSLEER. The CDR3, as DNA: TGCGCCAGCGGCCAGCGCCGGACAGGGATGAATGAGCAGTTCTTC. The encoded protein is CASGQRRTGMNEQFF.